The clone carrying this T cell receptor (beta chain) is a singleton in its sample. Source study methods: Amplification with reference gene primers provided the estimates of nucleated cell counts. Clones were sequenced by immunoSEQ multiplex PCR, and TCRdb holds only the in-frame ones, with some missing. V, J and clone size reflect that table, while D and trimming were determined from the DNA. Counted here are about 290,000 clones, about 82% occurring once; the ten biggest clones make up approximately 3.8%. The data stem from a study of blood T cell repertoires in COVID-19. Overall study: Sites in the United States, Italy and Spain provided acute and convalescent COVID-19 samples. PBMCs, B-cell-depleted T cells, or T cells provided the cDNA or gDNA that made up the material.

This CDR3 spans 13 amino acids. Per the germline V gene, CDR1 is LGHDT and CDR2 is YNNKEL (reference sequence). V was shortened by 0 bases and J by 10 bases, with 12 bases between the two germline ends. The TCR sequence derives from a woman between 45 and 60 years old with active or convalescent COVID-19. Specimen: peripheral blood. V and J are TRBV3-1 (or the pseudogene TRBV3-2) and TRBJ1-1; D gene ambiguous. The CDR3 DNA reads TGTGCCAGCAGCCAAGAACCGGGTTCCGGAGCTTTCTTT. Amino acids: CASSQEPGSGAFF.